The T cell receptor (beta chain) described here comes from a study of CD8+ T cells in alopecia areata. Study-wide results and limits: Scalp samples also yield sequences from resident alphabeta T cells of normal skin. The study found TCR sharing across patients less clear than in mice, possibly for HLA reasons. Clonality exceeded that of normal scalp in lesional scalp, most notably in alopecia totalis/universalis.

There are 14 residues in the CDR3. Between the trimmed V and J ends, which lost 5 bases and 4 bases, there was a span of 14 bases. Looked up from germline, CDR1 is SNHLY and CDR2 is FYNNEI. Reverse transcribed after extraction, RNA yielded cDNA as the sequencing template. Produced via immunoSEQ multiplex PCR; TCRdb's table is partial and in-frame only. The data hold 120,000 or so clones, with 40% to 55% observed a single time. This clone was counted between two and nine times. Its antigen remains unknown. The sample consisted of NKG2D-low CD8+ T cells sorted from blood. The chain joins TRBV2 to TRBJ1-1; D possibly corresponds to TRBD1 (6 bases). The origin of this receptor is a human donor with alopecia areata. The CDR3 sequence: CASSPQGAGTEAFF. The CDR3 DNA follows: TGTGCCAGCAGTCCACAGGGAGCTGGCACTGAAGCTTTCTTT.